Listed below are T cell receptor beta chains from one sample, sequenced in a study of technical replicates of blood from a handful of donors. Clones were sequenced by immunoSEQ multiplex PCR, and TCRdb holds only the in-frame ones, with some missing. The sample shows about 56,000 clones, roughly 96% of them seen only once. Sample: PBMCs. These receptors were obtained from a human donor in good health. Some clones in this sample may be carry-over from other donors' samples. CDR3s include the opening cysteine and the closing phenylalanine or tryptophan. D genes are given only for firm matches. Size is stated for part of the rows, as once, few or many counts, or as a class when the clone is expanded.

size,V,D,J,DNA,CDR3
once,TRBV9,TRBD1,TRBJ2-5,TGTGCCAGCAGCTTCGAGGGCCAGGGGGTTCAGACCCAGTACTTC,CASSFEGQGVQTQYF
-,TRBV13,-,TRBJ2-7,TGTGCCAGCTCTTCGAGTGGGCACTACGAGCAGTACTTC,CASSSSGHYEQYF
-,TRBV6-1,TRBD1,TRBJ1-4,TGTGCCAGCAGTGCTCCTGACAGGGGGCTCGGGGGTGAAAAACTGTTTTTT,CASSAPDRGLGGEKLFF
-,TRBV10-3,-,TRBJ1-6,TGTGCCACCCAGAATGGGGGCAGCTCCTATAATTCACCCCTCCACTTT,CATQNGGSSYNSPLHF
-,TRBV5-6,TRBD1,TRBJ2-1,TGTGCCAGCAGCTGGGGACAGGTTAATGAGCAGTTCTTC,CASSWGQVNEQFF
-,TRBV2,-,TRBJ2-2,TGTGCCAGCGGGGAGACTAGCACCGGGGAGCTGTTTTTT,CASGETSTGELFF
-,TRBV10-1,TRBD1,TRBJ1-1,TGCGCCAGCAGTGACAGGACAGGGGGCCCCACTGAAGCTTTCTTT,CASSDRTGGPTEAFF
-,TRBV6-4,-,TRBJ1-5,TGTGCCAGCAGACAGGATAATCAGCCCCAGCATTTT,CASRQDNQPQHF
once,TRBV7-2,-,TRBJ1-5,TGTGCCAGCAGCTTTGCGACAGCATTCAATCAGCCCCAGCATTTT,CASSFATAFNQPQHF
-,TRBV1,-,TRBJ1-3,TGCACCAGCAGCCTAGTCAGAGGGGGCGAGTGTCGTTACACCATATATTTT,CTSSLVRGGECRYTIYF
-,TRBV7-2,TRBD2,TRBJ2-1,TGTGCCAGCAGCTCCCGCCTACTAGCGGGGGGCAATGAGCAGTTCTTC,CASSSRLLAGGNEQFF
-,TRBV11-3,-,TRBJ1-2,TGTGCCAGCAGCTTAGATCCGGGGAACTATGGCTACACCTTC,CASSLDPGNYGYTF
-,TRBV7-8,TRBD2,TRBJ2-5,TGTGCCAGCAGCTTAGTACCGGGACTAGCGGGGGGACTTCAAGAGACCCAGTACTTC,CASSLVPGLAGGLQETQYF